This is a list of T cell receptor beta chains from one sample in a study of technical replicates of blood from several donors. Data came from immunoSEQ multiplex PCR; TCRdb stores just in-frame clones and leaves some out. The sample yields tens of thousands of clones, 85% to 95% seen once. What was sequenced was T cells isolated from PBMCs. The receptor source for this set is a human donor in good health. CDR3s include the opening cysteine and the closing phenylalanine or tryptophan. D genes are given only for firm matches. Clone size appears in some rows only: once, few, many, or a class for an expanded clone.

d_call	cdr3_length	j_call	v_call	clone_size	cdr3_aa	cdr3_nt
NA	15	TRBJ2-1	TRBV5-1	NA	CASSPSGGYYNEQFF	TGCGCCAGCAGCCCCAGCGGAGGTTACTACAATGAGCAGTTCTTC
NA	13	TRBJ1-1	TRBV19	NA	CASSITGNTEAFF	TGTGCCAGTAGTATTACAGGGAACACTGAAGCTTTCTTT
NA	14	TRBJ1-1	TRBV7-9	NA	CASTEFQGNTEAFF	TGTGCCAGCACCGAATTCCAGGGTAACACTGAAGCTTTCTTT
TRBD2	14	TRBJ2-1	TRBV7-3	NA	CASSHGAGRDEQFF	TGTGCCAGCAGCCACGGAGCGGGGAGGGATGAGCAGTTCTTC
NA	12	TRBJ1-3	TRBV10-3	NA	CASETGGNTIYF	TGTGCCAGCGAAACTGGTGGAAACACCATATATTTT
NA	15	TRBJ2-2	TRBV4-2	once	CASSQEGRSTGELFF	TGTGCCAGCAGCCAAGAGGGCAGAAGCACCGGGGAGCTGTTTTTT
NA	17	TRBJ2-1	TRBV5-1	NA	CASSSVGVGSSYNEQFF	TGCGCCAGCAGTTCCGTGGGAGTGGGGAGCTCCTACAATGAGCAGTTCTTC
NA	14	TRBJ2-2	TRBV6-5	NA	CASSYSGDFGELFF	TGTGCCAGCAGTTACTCCGGGGATTTCGGGGAGCTGTTTTTT
NA	12	TRBJ2-4	TRBV5-6	NA	CASSLGGEGEYF	TGTGCCAGCAGCTTGGGCGGGGAGGGGGAGTACTTC
TRBD1	16	TRBJ1-2	TRBV6-6	few	CASSYDRQGTPYGYTF	TGTGCCAGCAGTTATGATCGACAGGGAACCCCCTATGGCTACACCTTC
TRBD1	14	TRBJ2-5	TRBV29-1	NA	CSVPGDSSQETQYF	TGCAGCGTTCCCGGGGACAGTAGCCAAGAGACCCAGTACTTC
NA	15	TRBJ2-1	TRBV5-6	NA	CASSLVRVPFNEQFF	TGTGCCAGCAGCTTGGTTCGGGTCCCTTTTAATGAGCAGTTCTTC
NA	12	TRBJ2-2	TRBV6-5	NA	CASSSKTGELFF	TGTGCCAGCTCCTCTAAAACCGGGGAGCTGTTTTTT
TRBD2	16	TRBJ2-1	TRBV4-2	NA	CASSQVAGGTYNEQFF	TGTGCCAGCAGCCAAGTAGCGGGGGGGACCTACAATGAGCAGTTCTTC
TRBD2	15	TRBJ2-3	TRBV4-1	NA	CASSQDQRGADTQYF	TGCGCCAGCAGCCAAGATCAGCGGGGGGCAGATACGCAGTATTTT
NA	12	TRBJ1-1	TRBV7-3	once	CASSPGEGTAFF	TGTGCCAGCAGCCCCGGGGAGGGTACAGCTTTCTTT
NA	13	TRBJ2-1	TRBV6-1	NA	CASSEQVLNEQFF	TGTGCCAGCAGTGAACAGGTTCTCAATGAGCAGTTCTTC
NA	14	TRBJ1-2	TRBV7-3	once	CASSLKGLGDGYTF	TGTGCCAGCAGCTTAAAAGGGTTGGGAGATGGCTACACCTTC